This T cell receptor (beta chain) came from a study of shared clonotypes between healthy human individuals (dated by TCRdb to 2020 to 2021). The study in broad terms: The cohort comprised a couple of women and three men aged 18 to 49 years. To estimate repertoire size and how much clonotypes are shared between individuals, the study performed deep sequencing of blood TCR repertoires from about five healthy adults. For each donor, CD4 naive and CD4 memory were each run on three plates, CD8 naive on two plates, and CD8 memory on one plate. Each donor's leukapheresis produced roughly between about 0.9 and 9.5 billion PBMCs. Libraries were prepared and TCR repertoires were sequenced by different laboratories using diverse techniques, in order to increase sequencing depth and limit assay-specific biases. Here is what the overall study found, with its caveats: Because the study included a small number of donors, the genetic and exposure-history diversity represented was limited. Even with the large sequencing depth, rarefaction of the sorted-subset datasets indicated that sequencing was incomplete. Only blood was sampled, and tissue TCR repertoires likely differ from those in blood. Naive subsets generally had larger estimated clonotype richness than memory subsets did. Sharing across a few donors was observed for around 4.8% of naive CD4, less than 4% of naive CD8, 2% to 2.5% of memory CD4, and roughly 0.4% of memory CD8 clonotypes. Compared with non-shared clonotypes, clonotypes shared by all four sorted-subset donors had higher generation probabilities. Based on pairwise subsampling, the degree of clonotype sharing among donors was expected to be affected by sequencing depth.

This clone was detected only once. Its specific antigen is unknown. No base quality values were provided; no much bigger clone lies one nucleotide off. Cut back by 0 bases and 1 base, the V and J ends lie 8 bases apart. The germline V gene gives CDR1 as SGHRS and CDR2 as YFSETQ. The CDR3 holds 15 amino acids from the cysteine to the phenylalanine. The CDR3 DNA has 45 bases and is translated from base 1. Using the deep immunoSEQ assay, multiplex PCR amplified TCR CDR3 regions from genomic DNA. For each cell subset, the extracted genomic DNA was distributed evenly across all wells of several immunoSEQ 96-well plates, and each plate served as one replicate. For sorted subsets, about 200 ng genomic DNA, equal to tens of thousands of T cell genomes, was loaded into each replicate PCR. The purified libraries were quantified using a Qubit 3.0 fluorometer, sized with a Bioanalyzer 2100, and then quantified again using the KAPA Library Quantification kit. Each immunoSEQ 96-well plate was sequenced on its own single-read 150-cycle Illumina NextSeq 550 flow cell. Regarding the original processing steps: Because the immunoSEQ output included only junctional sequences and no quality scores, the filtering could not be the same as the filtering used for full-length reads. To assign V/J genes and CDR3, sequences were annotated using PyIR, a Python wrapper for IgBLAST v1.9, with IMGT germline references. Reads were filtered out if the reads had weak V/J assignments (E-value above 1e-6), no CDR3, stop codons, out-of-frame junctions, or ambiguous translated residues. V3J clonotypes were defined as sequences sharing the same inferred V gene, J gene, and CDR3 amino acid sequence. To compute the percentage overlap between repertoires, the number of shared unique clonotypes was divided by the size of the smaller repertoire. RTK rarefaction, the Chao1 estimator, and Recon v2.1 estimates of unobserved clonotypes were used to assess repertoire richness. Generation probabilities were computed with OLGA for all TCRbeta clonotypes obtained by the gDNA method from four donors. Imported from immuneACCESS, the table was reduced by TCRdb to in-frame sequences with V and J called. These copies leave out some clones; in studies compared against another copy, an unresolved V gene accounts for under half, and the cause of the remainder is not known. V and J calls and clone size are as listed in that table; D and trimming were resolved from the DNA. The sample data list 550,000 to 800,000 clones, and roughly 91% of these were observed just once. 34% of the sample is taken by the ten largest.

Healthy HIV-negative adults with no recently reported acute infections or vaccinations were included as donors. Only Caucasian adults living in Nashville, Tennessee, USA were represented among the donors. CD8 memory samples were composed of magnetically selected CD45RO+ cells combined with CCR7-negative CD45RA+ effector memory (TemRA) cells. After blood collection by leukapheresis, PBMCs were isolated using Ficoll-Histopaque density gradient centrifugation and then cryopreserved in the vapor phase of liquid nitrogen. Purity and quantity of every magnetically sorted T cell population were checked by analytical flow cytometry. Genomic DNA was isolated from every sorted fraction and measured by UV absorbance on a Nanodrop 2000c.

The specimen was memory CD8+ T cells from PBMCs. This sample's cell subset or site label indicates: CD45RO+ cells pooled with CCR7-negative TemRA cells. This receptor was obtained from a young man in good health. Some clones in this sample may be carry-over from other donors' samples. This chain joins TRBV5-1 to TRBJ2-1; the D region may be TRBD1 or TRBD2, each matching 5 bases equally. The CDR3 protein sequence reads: CASSLGGFSYNEQFF. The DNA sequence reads TGCGCCAGCAGCTTGGGGGGGTTTTCCTACAATGAGCAGTTCTTC.